The 23 T cell receptor beta chains below come from one sample, sequenced in a study of OX40 agonist ivuxolimab in advanced cancers. TCRdb's table, derived via immunoSEQ multiplex PCR, lists solely in-frame clones and lacks some. The sample records 65,000 to 85,000 clones, 85% to 95% being singletons. The sequences come from CD4+ or CD8+ T cells sorted from blood, collected in a trial of the OX40 agonist ivuxolimab. These receptors were taken from an adult with an advanced solid tumor such as melanoma, head and neck, liver or kidney cancer.

Only one count was recorded for this clone. The chain recombines TRBV27 with TRBJ1-4, with D unresolved. CDR3 length: 14 amino acids. Germline lookup yields CDR1 MNHEY and CDR2 SMNVEV (reference sequence). Trimming pared 4 bases from V and 2 bases from J, leaving 8 bases between. The CDR3 bases are TGTGCCAGCAGTTCAGGTGTCACTAATGAAAAACTGTTTTTT. It yields the protein CASSSGVTNEKLFF. Combining the CDR3 with reference TRBV27 and TRBJ1-4 gives the whole variable domain EAQVTQNPRYLITVTGKKLTVTCSQNMNHEYMSWYRQDPGLGLRQIYYSMNVEVTDKGDVPEGYKVSRKEKRNFPLILESPSPNQTSLYFCASSSGVTNEKLFFGSGTQLSVL.

The chain joins TRBV19 to TRBJ2-7, with a weak D call TRBD2 (6 bases). CDR1 and CDR2 from the germline V gene are LNHDA and SQIVND (reference sequence). Trimming stripped 5 bases from V and 3 bases from J, with 14 bases between. CDR3 length: 14 residues. The CDR3 here is CASSPGGSFYEQYF. The CDR3 region has the DNA TGTGCCAGTAGTCCCGGGGGTAGCTTCTACGAGCAGTACTTC.

This chain uses TRBV6-6 with TRBJ2-7; the match to TRBD1 covers 10 bases. The V gene end was trimmed by 5 bases and the J gene end by 0 bases; junction bases not matched to a gene: 4. CDR1 is MNHNY, CDR2 SVGAGI, per germline (reference sequence). This CDR3 comprises 15 residues. For the CDR3, the DNA is TGTGCCAGCAGTCCGGGACAGGGGAGCTCCTACGAGCAGTACTTC. This gives the protein CASSPGQGSSYEQYF.

This clone has only one observation. The rearrangement uses TRBV27 and TRBJ1-4; D not certain. V lost 6 bases, J lost 5 bases, and 10 bases lay in between. Germline CDR1 reads MNHEY; CDR2 reads SMNVEV (reference sequence). This CDR3 region has 13 residues. The chain's CDR3 is CASSRLGNEKLFF. The CDR3 DNA follows: TGTGCCAGCAGCCGGTTGGGGAATGAAAAACTGTTTTTT.

V gene TRBV5-1 combines with J gene TRBJ1-4; TRBD1 is a possible D gene (6 bases). This CDR3 is 20 amino acids long. The germline V gene has CDR1 SGHRS and CDR2 YFSETQ. Trimming took 4 bases from V and 3 from J, leaving 28 bases between them. The CDR3 DNA sequence: TGCGCCAGCAGCCCACAATCCTTAACCAAGAACAGGGCGGCTAATGAAAAACTGTTTTTT. Protein: CASSPQSLTKNRAANEKLFF.

The J gene is TRBJ1-4, the V gene TRBV5-5; no definite D call. The CDR3 sequence is 15 residues long. From germline, CDR1 is SGHKS and CDR2 YYEKEE (reference sequence). Trimming stripped 4 bases from V and 0 bases from J, with 10 bases between. The CDR3, as DNA: TGTGCCAGCAGCGTTGGCTCCGCAACTAATGAAAAACTGTTTTTT. This gives the protein CASSVGSATNEKLFF.

This chain connects TRBV19 to TRBJ1-1; TRBD1 might be the D (5 bases). The CDR3 spans 14 residues. V was clipped by 5 bases and J by 3 bases, with 13 bases between them. Germline CDR1 and CDR2: LNHDA and SQIVND (reference sequence). As DNA, the CDR3 is TGTGCCAGTAGTCGTGGGGGATGGGACACTGAAGCTTTCTTT. Encoded protein: CASSRGGWDTEAFF.

The chain uses TRBV10-2 and TRBJ2-3; D perhaps matches TRBD1 (5 bases). Germline lookup yields CDR1 WSHSY and CDR2 SAAADI. The CDR3 extends over 17 amino acids. Trimming pared 3 bases from V and 6 bases from J, leaving 22 bases between. CDR3 sequence: CASSDVGQGRGWDTQYF. CDR3 in DNA: TGCGCCAGCAGTGATGTGGGGCAGGGAAGGGGATGGGATACGCAGTATTTT.

V and J are TRBV9 and TRBJ2-7; D might be TRBD1 (5 bases). Trimming removed 4 bases from V and 2 bases from J, with 13 bases in between. In germline, CDR1 is SGDLS, CDR2 YYNGEE. The CDR3 totals 14 residues. Written as DNA, the CDR3 is TGTGCCAGCAGCCCATGGGGCAGTCCCTACGAGCAGTACTTC. Translation: CASSPWGSPYEQYF.

The chain combines TRBV6-1 with TRBJ1-5, with 8 positions matching TRBD1. This CDR3 spans 16 amino acids. V lost 0 bases and J lost 6; bases outside the gene matches: 7. Germline CDR1 reads MNHNS; CDR2 reads SASEGT. This CDR3 reads CASSEAQAGGGQPQHF. The CDR3, as DNA: TGTGCCAGCAGTGAAGCGCAGGCAGGGGGCGGTCAGCCCCAGCATTTT.

This clone is a singleton in its sample. The chain has TRBV9 and TRBJ1-1; 8 bases line up with TRBD1. Germline trimming cut 0 bases from V and 8 bases from J; bases unmatched to any gene: 3. CDR1 is SGDLS and CDR2 is YYNGEE in the germline V gene. The CDR3 runs to 13 residues. The DNA of the CDR3 is TGTGCCAGCAGCGTAGTGTCAGGGGGCGAAGCTTTCTTT. This encodes CASSVVSGGEAFF.

This clone was picked up a small number of times. The chain links TRBV19 to TRBJ2-7, with 9 bases matching TRBD1. Germline V gene data show CDR1 as LNHDA and CDR2 as SQIVND (reference sequence). V lost 4 bases to trimming and J lost 5 bases; unmatched junction nucleotides: 3. This CDR3 comprises 13 residues. The CDR3 is CASSNRGLDEQYF. CDR3 DNA: TGTGCCAGTAGTAACAGGGGGCTGGACGAGCAGTACTTC.

The table lists this clone with a few counts. Other DNA variants within this sample encode the same CDR3. The chain joins TRBV27 to TRBJ1-1; D ambiguous. The CDR3 loop spans 13 amino acids. The germline V gene has CDR1 MNHEY and CDR2 SMNVEV (reference sequence). Between the trimmed V and J ends, which lost 3 bases and 5 bases, there was a span of 10 bases. CDR3 DNA sequence: TGTGCCAGCAGTTTTGGTAGTGGGACTGAAGCTTTCTTT. This codes for CASSFGSGTEAFF.

This chain's CDR3 is CASSYAVGGGTEAFF. The CDR3 DNA reads TGTGCCAGCAGTTACGCAGTCGGAGGGGGTACTGAAGCTTTCTTT. This chain joins TRBV6-6 and TRBJ1-1, with TRBD1 as a possible D gene (6 bases). Germline CDR1 MNHNY, CDR2 SVGAGI (reference sequence). The germline V and J ends were trimmed by 2 bases and 5 bases, with 15 bases remaining between them. The CDR3 extends over 15 amino acids.

The rearrangement links TRBV29-1 to TRBJ1-3; no clear D. Germline loops: CDR1 SQVTM, CDR2 ANQGSEA. V lost 7 bases, J lost 0 bases, and 7 bases lay in between. The CDR3 runs 12 residues. The CDR3 coding sequence is TGCAGCGGGGGTACCTCTGGAAACACCATATATTTT. It yields the protein CSGGTSGNTIYF. Full variable domain (missing parts from reference TRBV29-1 and TRBJ1-3): SAVISQKPSRDICQRGTSLTIQCQVDSQVTMMFWYRQQPGQSLTLIATANQGSEATYESGFVIDKFPISRPNLTFSTLTVSNMSPEDSSIYLCSGGTSGNTIYFGEGSWLTVV.

The V gene is TRBV10-1, the J gene TRBJ2-3, with a weak D call TRBD2 (5 bases). The ends were cut back, 3 bases at V and 3 bases at J, with 22 bases in the middle. The CDR3 has 18 residues. Per the germline V gene, CDR1 is WNHNN and CDR2 is SYGVQD (reference sequence). This chain's CDR3 is CASSDLARRMADTDTQYF. DNA of the CDR3: TGCGCCAGCAGTGACTTGGCTAGGAGGATGGCTGATACAGATACGCAGTATTTT.

CDR3 DNA: TGTGCCAGCAGTAGTTCGGGCCGCTCCTACGAGCAGTACTTC. Its translation is CASSSSGRSYEQYF. The V call is TRBV2, the J call TRBJ2-7; D ambiguous. The germline V gene has CDR1 SNHLY and CDR2 FYNNEI. The length of the CDR3 is 14 residues. The V gene lost 5 bases and the J gene lost 0 bases, with 11 bases spanning the gap.

The V gene is TRBV14, the J gene TRBJ2-7, with 8 bases matching TRBD1. The germline V gene has CDR1 SGHDN and CDR2 FVKESK. The junction had 10 bases not matched to a gene; V was cut back by 2 bases and J by 7 bases. The CDR3 loop spans 15 amino acids. In nucleotides, the CDR3 is TGTGCCAGCAGCCAACCCATGGACAGGGACGAAGAGCAGTACTTC. It yields the protein CASSQPMDRDEEQYF.

V is TRBV11-2 and J is TRBJ2-3, with TRBD2 matching 11 bases. With V trimmed by 4 bases and J by 0 bases, 9 bases remained unmatched. Germline V lookup: CDR1 SGHAT, CDR2 FQNNGV. This CDR3 contains 18 residues. CDR3 in DNA: TGTGCCAGCAGCTCGTGGGCTAGCGGGGGGACTAGCACAGATACGCAGTATTTT. Translation: CASSSWASGGTSTDTQYF. The complete variable domain, with remaining parts taken from reference TRBV11-2 and TRBJ2-3, reads EAGVAQSPRYKIIEKRQSVAFWCNPISGHATLYWYQQILGQGPKLLIQFQNNGVVDDSQLPKDRFSAERLKGVDSTLKIQPAKLEDSAVYLCASSSWASGGTSTDTQYFGPGTRLTVL.

This chain joins TRBV5-1 and TRBJ2-2; 8 bases agree with TRBD1. The length of the CDR3 is 16 residues. CDR1 SGHRS and CDR2 YFSETQ come from the germline V gene. V trimming: 0 bases; J trimming: 0 bases; junction bases outside the gene matches: 1. In nucleotides, the CDR3 is TGCGCCAGCAGCTTGGAACAGGGGGCGAACACCGGGGAGCTGTTTTTT. It is translated as CASSLEQGANTGELFF.

The count of this clone is one. V and J are TRBV4-1 and TRBJ2-3; D may be TRBD1 (6 bases). CDR3 length: 17 residues. Trimming pared 2 bases from V and 4 bases from J, leaving 19 bases between. Germline values: CDR1 MGHRA, CDR2 YSYEKL. CDR3: CASSQFPLGGAPDTQYF. The CDR3, as DNA: TGCGCCAGCAGCCAATTCCCTTTAGGGGGAGCCCCAGATACGCAGTATTTT.

This clone was counted once. The rearrangement links TRBV27 to TRBJ2-7; 9 nucleotides align to TRBD2. CDR3 size: 14 residues. V was pared by 3 bases and J by 3 bases, with 3 bases of the junction left unmatched. Germline V gene data show CDR1 as MNHEY and CDR2 as SMNVEV (reference sequence). The CDR3 loop is CASSFAGGGYEQYF. As DNA, the CDR3 is TGTGCCAGCAGTTTCGCGGGGGGGGGCTACGAGCAGTACTTC.

The rearrangement joins TRBV5-4 to TRBJ1-3; D gene uncertain. This CDR3 has 17 residues. V was cut by 2 bases and J by 0 bases, with 15 bases left in between. CDR1 and CDR2 (germline): SGHNT, YYREEE (reference sequence). The CDR3 DNA reads as TGTGCCAGCAGCTTCCTTCTCCACCCTGCCTCTGGAAACACCATATATTTT. Translating it yields CASSFLLHPASGNTIYF.